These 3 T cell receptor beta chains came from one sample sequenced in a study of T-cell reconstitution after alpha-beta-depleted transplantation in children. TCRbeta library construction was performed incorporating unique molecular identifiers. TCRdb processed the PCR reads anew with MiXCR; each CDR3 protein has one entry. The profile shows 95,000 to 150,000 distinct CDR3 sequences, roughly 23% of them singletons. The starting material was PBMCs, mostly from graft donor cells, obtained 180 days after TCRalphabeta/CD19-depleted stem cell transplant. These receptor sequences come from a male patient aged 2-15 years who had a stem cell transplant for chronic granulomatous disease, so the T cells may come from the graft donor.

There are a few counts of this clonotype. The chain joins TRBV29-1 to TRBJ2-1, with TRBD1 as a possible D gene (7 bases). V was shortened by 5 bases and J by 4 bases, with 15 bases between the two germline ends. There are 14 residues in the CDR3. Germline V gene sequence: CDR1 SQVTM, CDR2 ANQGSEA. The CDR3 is CSVRDRGTYNEQFF. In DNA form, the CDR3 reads TGCAGCGTTAGGGACAGAGGGACTTACAATGAGCAGTTCTTC.

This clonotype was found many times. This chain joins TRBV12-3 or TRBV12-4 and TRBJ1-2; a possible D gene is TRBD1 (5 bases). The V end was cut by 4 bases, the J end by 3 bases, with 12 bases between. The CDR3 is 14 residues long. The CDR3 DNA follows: TGTGCCAGCAGTTGGGGGGGGGAACACTATGGCTACACCTTC. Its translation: CASSWGGEHYGYTF.

The CDR3 protein is CASSVERTRTDTQYF. Written as DNA, the CDR3 is TGTGCCAGCAGCGTCGAGAGGACCCGCACAGATACGCAGTATTTT. This chain joins TRBV9 and TRBJ2-3; no reliable D call. CDR3 size: 15 residues. Germline values: CDR1 SGDLS, CDR2 YYNGEE. Trimming cost V 2 bases and J 1 base, with 11 bases left between them.